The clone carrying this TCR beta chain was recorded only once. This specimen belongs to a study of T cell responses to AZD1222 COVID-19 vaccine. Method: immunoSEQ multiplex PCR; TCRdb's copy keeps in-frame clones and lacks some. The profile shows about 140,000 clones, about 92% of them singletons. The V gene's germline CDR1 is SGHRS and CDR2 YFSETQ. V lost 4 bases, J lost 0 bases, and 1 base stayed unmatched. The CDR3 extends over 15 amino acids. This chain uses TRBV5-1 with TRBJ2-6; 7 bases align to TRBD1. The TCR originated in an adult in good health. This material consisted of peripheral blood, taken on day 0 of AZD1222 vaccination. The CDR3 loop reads CASSRDSSGANVLTF. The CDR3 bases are TGCGCCAGCAGCCGGGACAGCTCTGGGGCCAACGTCCTGACTTTC.